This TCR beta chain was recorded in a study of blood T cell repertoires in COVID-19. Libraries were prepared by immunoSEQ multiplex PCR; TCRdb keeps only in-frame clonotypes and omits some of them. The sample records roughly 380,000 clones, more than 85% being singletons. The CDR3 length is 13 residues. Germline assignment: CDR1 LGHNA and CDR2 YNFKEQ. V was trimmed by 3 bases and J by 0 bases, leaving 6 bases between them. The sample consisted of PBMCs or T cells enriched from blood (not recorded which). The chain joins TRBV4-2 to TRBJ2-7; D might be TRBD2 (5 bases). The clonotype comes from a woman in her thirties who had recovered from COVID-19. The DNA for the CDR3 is TGTGCCAGCAGCCATGGGAGCTCCTACGAGCAGTACTTC. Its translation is CASSHGSSYEQYF.